The 13 T cell receptor beta chains below all came from one sample that was sequenced in a study of OX40 agonist ivuxolimab in advanced cancers. Clones were read by immunoSEQ multiplex PCR, and TCRdb kept only the in-frame ones, dropping some. The sample records roughly 14,000 clones, about four fifths being singletons. The source material was CD4+ or CD8+ T cells sorted from blood, sampled in a trial of the OX40 agonist ivuxolimab. The receptors were gathered from an adult with an advanced solid tumor such as melanoma, head and neck, liver or kidney cancer.

By proportion, this clone is medium-sized. This sequence joins TRBV6-1 and TRBJ2-4; TRBD1 aligns across 11 bases. CDR3 length: 17 amino acids. With 2 bases clipped from V and 3 bases from J, the junction kept 6 bases outside the gene matches. Per the germline V gene, CDR1 is MNHNS and CDR2 is SASEGT. This CDR3 is CASSESGQGGHKNIQYF. In DNA, the CDR3 is TGTGCCAGCAGTGAATCGGGACAGGGGGGCCACAAAAACATTCAGTACTTC.

The chain joins TRBV7-2 to TRBJ2-7; 7 bases align to TRBD2. J was trimmed by 4 bases and V by 1 base; bases with no gene match: 4. The V gene's germline CDR1 is SGHTA and CDR2 FQGNSA. The CDR3 has 14 amino acids. CDR3 loop: CASSLGLRGYEQYF. CDR3 sequence (DNA): TGTGCCAGCAGCTTAGGGTTGCGGGGGTACGAGCAGTACTTC.

V gene TRBV19 combines with J gene TRBJ2-2; possible D gene TRBD2, 5 bases. Trimming removed 0 bases at V and 6 bases at J, with 11 bases between. Germline V gene data show CDR1 as LNHDA and CDR2 as SQIVND (reference sequence). This CDR3 region has 15 residues. In DNA form, the CDR3 reads TGTGCCAGTAGTATAGATATGGGAGTGGCCGGGGAGCTGTTTTTT. Translating gives CASSIDMGVAGELFF. The full variable domain, completed using reference TRBV19 and TRBJ2-2, is DGGITQSPKYLFRKEGQNVTLSCEQNLNHDAMYWYRQDPGQGLRLIYYSQIVNDFQKGDIAEGYSVSREKKESFPLTVTSAQKNPTAFYLCASSIDMGVAGELFFGEGSRLTVL.

This clone was seen just once. V gene TRBV6-5 combines with J gene TRBJ2-7; 9 bases agree with TRBD1. Germline CDR1 is MNHEY and CDR2 is SVGAGI. CDR3 length: 15 amino acids. The V gene end was trimmed by 5 bases and the J gene end by 4 bases; junction bases not matched to a gene: 9. The CDR3 DNA reads as TGTGCCAGCAGTCAACCGGGACAGGGCCTATACGAGCAGTACTTC. It translates to CASSQPGQGLYEQYF.

This clone has more than one count but fewer than ten. The chain combines TRBV6-5 with TRBJ1-1; D gene unclear. This CDR3 is 13 amino acids long. Trimming shortened V by 7 bases and J by 1 base, and 10 bases separated the two germline ends. Germline V gives CDR1 MNHEY, CDR2 SVGAGI. CDR3 loop: CASNPQKNTEAFF. CDR3 DNA sequence: TGTGCCAGCAACCCACAGAAGAACACTGAAGCTTTCTTT.

V usage is TRBV19 and J usage is TRBJ1-5; D is ambiguous. The CDR3 has 12 amino acids. V lost 5 bases and J lost 6, with 8 bases in between. Germline loops: CDR1 LNHDA, CDR2 SQIVND (reference sequence). CDR3 nucleotides: TGTGCCAGTAGTTTCGTGGGTCAGCCCCAGCATTTT. Translating it yields CASSFVGQPQHF.

The chain carries TRBV5-4 and TRBJ1-2; no clear D gene. Trimming left V 1 base short and J 6 bases short, with 19 bases between. The CDR3 spans 16 residues. Germline V gives CDR1 SGHNT, CDR2 YYREEE (reference sequence). Here the CDR3 DNA reads TGTGCCAGCAGCTTGCCAATTCAAGGGTCACGACATGGCTACACCTTC. Translating it yields CASSLPIQGSRHGYTF.

The rearrangement links TRBV13 to TRBJ1-1; D is possibly TRBD1 (5 bases). Trimming took 5 bases from V and 3 from J, leaving 16 bases between them. The CDR3 extends over 15 amino acids. Germline-derived CDR1 and CDR2 are PRHDT and FYEKMQ (reference sequence). CDR3 in DNA: TGTGCCAGCAGCCACCCCCCAGGGATACACACTGAAGCTTTCTTT. Its translation is CASSHPPGIHTEAFF.

This clone was recorded a few times. The V gene is TRBV14, the J gene TRBJ2-5; 7 bases align to TRBD1. CDR1 and CDR2 (germline): SGHDN, FVKESK. V lost 4 bases and J lost 8; bases outside the gene matches: 7. The CDR3 loop spans 13 amino acids. Here the CDR3 DNA reads TGTGCCAGCAGCCTAGGACAGGATGGAACCCAGTACTTC. Its protein product is CASSLGQDGTQYF.

The CDR3 protein is CATIGADLYTIYF. Here the CDR3 DNA reads TGTGCCACCATAGGGGCAGACCTATACACCATATATTTT. V usage is TRBV6-6 and J usage is TRBJ1-3; the D gene is possibly TRBD1 (5 bases). CDR1 and CDR2 from the germline V gene are MNHNY and SVGAGI (reference sequence). V was trimmed by 10 bases and J by 8 bases, leaving 18 bases between them. The length of the CDR3 is 13 residues.

The chain links TRBV30 to TRBJ1-2; the match to TRBD1 covers 11 bases. Germline trimming cut 4 bases from V and 4 bases from J; bases unmatched to any gene: 5. This CDR3 comprises 14 residues. Germline assignment: CDR1 GTSNPN and CDR2 SVGIG (reference sequence). The CDR3 DNA reads as TGTGCCTGGACCGGGACAGGGGGAGCCTATGGCTACACCTTC. This codes for CAWTGTGGAYGYTF.

This clone was counted only a few times. The chain links TRBV5-6 to TRBJ2-3, with D tentatively TRBD2 (6 bases). Trimming stripped 7 bases from V and 2 bases from J, with 11 bases between. This CDR3 has 13 residues. Germline-derived CDR1 and CDR2 are SGHDT and YYEEEE. CDR3: CASSLADTDTQYF. The CDR3 DNA reads TGTGCCAGCTCCTTAGCGGACACAGATACGCAGTATTTT.

The chain couples TRBV5-1 to TRBJ2-7, with 9 bases identical to TRBD1. This CDR3 has 15 amino acids. Germline V gene data show CDR1 as SGHRS and CDR2 as YFSETQ. The ends lost 4 bases at V and 3 bases at J; junction bases unmatched: 8. CDR3 amino acids: CASSLERDRDYEQYF. The CDR3 DNA follows: TGCGCCAGCAGCCTGGAAAGGGACAGGGACTACGAGCAGTACTTC.